This T cell receptor (beta chain) stems from a study of response to subunit inactivated influenza vaccine. CDR1 DFQATT and CDR2 SNEGSKA come from the germline V gene (reference sequence). The CDR3 totals 17 residues. V gave up 5 bases and J gave up 3 bases, with 23 bases separating them. Whole-study results and caveats: Few additional T cells are recruited per seasonal influenza vaccination, authors suggested.

TCRdb redid the calling of the RT-PCR reads with MiXCR, one entry per CDR3 protein. The profile shows 650,000 to 850,000 distinct CDR3 sequences, about 14% of them singletons. Turning to this clonotype: Its specificity is unknown.

The TCR was taken from a man over 45 who received an inactivated influenza vaccine. The source was PBMCs from blood, collected around 15 days before vaccination. This rearrangement joins TRBV20-1 to TRBJ1-5, with D uncertain. The CDR3 here is CSAFSLGSPLSNQPQHF. In nucleotides, the CDR3 is TGCAGTGCTTTCTCTCTGGGATCCCCACTGTCCAATCAGCCCCAGCATTTT.